This T cell receptor beta chain was identified during a study of cytotoxic CD8 clonotypes in ibrutinib-treated CLL. The data were produced by immunoSEQ multiplex PCR, yet TCRdb's version contains in-frame clones alone and is incomplete. The repertoire holds fewer than 35,000 clones, with approximately 69% as singletons. In its sample, this clone was seen a few times. Its cognate antigen is unknown. General study findings and limits: In comparison with age-matched healthy donors, baseline clonality was higher and tracked circulating CD8+ T-cell counts.

This CDR3 comprises 14 residues. V lost 6 bases to trimming and J lost 1 base; unmatched junction nucleotides: 4. Germline V gives CDR1 SNHLY, CDR2 FYNNEI. Here the sequenced sample was PBMCs, taken before ibrutinib treatment. This TCR was sampled from a human donor with chronic lymphocytic leukemia. The J gene is TRBJ2-3, the V gene TRBV2, with TRBD1 matching over 7 bases. Written as DNA, the CDR3 is TGTGCCAGCAGGGAACAGGGGCGCACAGATACGCAGTATTTT. It codes for CASREQGRTDTQYF.